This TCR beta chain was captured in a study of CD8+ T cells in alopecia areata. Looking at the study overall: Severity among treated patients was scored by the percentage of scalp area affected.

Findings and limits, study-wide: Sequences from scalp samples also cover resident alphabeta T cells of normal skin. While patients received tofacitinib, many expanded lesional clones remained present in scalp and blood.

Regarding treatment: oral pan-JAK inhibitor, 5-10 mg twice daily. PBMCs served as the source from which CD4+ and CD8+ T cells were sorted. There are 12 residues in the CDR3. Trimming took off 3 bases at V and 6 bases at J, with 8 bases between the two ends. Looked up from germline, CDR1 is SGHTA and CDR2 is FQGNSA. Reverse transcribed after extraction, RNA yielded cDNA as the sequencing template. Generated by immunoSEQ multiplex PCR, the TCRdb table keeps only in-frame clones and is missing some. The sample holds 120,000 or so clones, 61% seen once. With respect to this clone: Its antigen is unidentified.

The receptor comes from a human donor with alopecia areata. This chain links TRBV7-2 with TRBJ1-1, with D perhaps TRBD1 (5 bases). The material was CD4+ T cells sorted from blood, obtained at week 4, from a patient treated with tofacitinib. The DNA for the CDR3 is TGTGCCAGCAGCTTCCGGGACCCTGAAGCTTTCTTT. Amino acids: CASSFRDPEAFF.